The T cell receptor beta chain under discussion was sequenced for a study of shared clonotypes between healthy human individuals. Study details: Contributing individuals were a couple of females and three males aged 18 to 49.

CD8 memory merged CD45RO+ with CCR7-negative CD45RA+ TemRA cells. Assay used: immunoSEQ multiplex PCR; TCRdb lists only in-frame clones, some missing. The repertoire has over 300,000 clones, around 86% of them found once; the top ten carry roughly 16%. CDR1 is MNHEY and CDR2 is SMNVEV in the germline V gene (reference sequence). Deletions cut 4 bases from V and 7 bases from J, with 11 bases between. This CDR3 spans 13 amino acids. Material: memory CD8+ T cells sorted from blood. Subset: CD45RO+ cells pooled with CCR7-negative TemRA cells. The receptor's source is a man between 18 and 35 years old in good health. The chain combines TRBV27 with TRBJ1-5, with D maybe TRBD1 (5 bases). The CDR3 loop reads CASSWGRGQPQHF. CDR3 bases: TGTGCCAGCAGTTGGGGGAGAGGACAGCCCCAGCATTTT.